This T cell receptor (beta chain) was identified during a study of cytomegalovirus exposure and HLA in healthy donors. Study-level results: Reportedly, cytomegalovirus status was diagnosed with high sensitivity and specificity.

CDR3 size: 13 residues. V was cut by 5 bases and J by 10 bases, with 17 bases left in between. The germline V gene has CDR1 SGHNT and CDR2 YENEEA. In the PCR, 60 Vbeta and 13 Jbeta primers were used. Using immunoSEQ multiplex PCR, the repertoire was profiled, and TCRdb retains in-frame clones only, with some absent. The sample consists of 150,000 to 200,000 clones, about 80% of them appearing once. As for this clone: Its specificity is unknown.

The chain carries TRBV11-3 and TRBJ1-2, with D possibly being TRBD1 (5 bases). This TCR was sampled from a young man in good health and CMV-seronegative. Material: PBMCs. For the CDR3, the DNA is TGTGCCAGCAGCCCGCAAACGCGGGGGGTCTACACCTTC. It encodes CASSPQTRGVYTF.